Listed below are T cell receptor beta chains from one sample, sequenced in a study of metastatic and nonmetastatic thyroid tumors. With MiXCR, TCRdb called clones anew from the PCR reads. The sample includes some 93,000 clones, roughly 13% of them seen just once. The sample was blood. These TCRs come from a female donor with papillary thyroid cancer or a benign thyroid nodule (not recorded which). Some clones in this sample may be carry-over from other donors' samples. Both conserved end residues are part of each CDR3. D genes are given only for firm matches. A clone size is listed for some rows: how often the clone was seen (once, few, many), or a class if it is expanded.

TRBV29-1	.	TRBJ2-6	.	CSVDAGPGANVLTF	TGCAGCGTTGATGCGGGGCCTGGGGCCAACGTCCTGACTTTC
TRBV4-1	TRBD2	TRBJ2-1	many	CASSHSGGGDEYNEQFF	TGCGCCAGCAGCCATTCGGGGGGGGGCGATGAGTACAATGAGCAGTTCTTC
TRBV6-1	.	TRBJ2-5	many	CASATGQTQYF	TGTGCCAGCGCGACAGGACAGACCCAGTACTTC
TRBV19	.	TRBJ1-2	many	CASSPTGMRGYGYTF	TGTGCCAGTAGCCCCACCGGGATGAGGGGCTATGGCTACACCTTC
TRBV5-1	TRBD2	TRBJ2-7	many	CASSPGGRRGTYEQYF	TGCGCCAGCAGCCCGGGAGGGCGCCGCGGAACCTACGAGCAGTACTTC
TRBV28	.	TRBJ2-3	many	CASSLIGGKTDTQYF	TGTGCCAGCAGCCTTATAGGAGGAAAAACAGATACGCAGTATTTT
TRBV12-3/TRBV12-4	TRBD2	TRBJ2-5	many	CASSSWTSGKVSETQYF	TGTGCCAGCAGTTCCTGGACTAGCGGGAAGGTATCAGAGACCCAGTACTTC
TRBV27	TRBD1	TRBJ2-7	many	CASSLWQGQGNHEQYF	TGTGCCAGCAGTTTATGGCAAGGACAGGGAAATCACGAGCAGTACTTC
TRBV6-1	.	TRBJ2-4	few	CASSIRGVQYF	TGTGCCAGCAGTATCAGGGGAGTTCAGTACTTC
TRBV7-9	.	TRBJ1-5	many	CASSSTGQPQHF	TGTGCCAGCAGCTCGACAGGTCAGCCCCAGCATTTT